This T cell receptor (beta chain) is drawn from a study of T cell repertoires in cytomegalovirus infection. Study context: TCR beta signatures that were public indicated CMV infection and matching HLA type. Study-wide results and limits: HLA-C-restricted CMV clonotypes gave the most frequent clonotype in two of eight donors. Adding up the frequency of public TCR beta families identified people who carried CMV plus the relevant HLA.

This clonotype was counted only a few times. No antigen is known for it. Germline V gene data show CDR1 as SGHRS and CDR2 as YFSETQ. Trimming left V 4 bases short and J 9 bases short, with 14 bases between. There are 13 residues in the CDR3. TCRdb fed the reads into MiXCR, producing one record per CDR3 protein. The table includes about 600,000 distinct CDR3 sequences, about 24% detected once. This clonotype originated in a human donor in good health (CMV status not recorded). Some clones in this sample may be carry-over from other donors' samples. Source material: CD8+ T cells from PBMCs. The chain uses TRBV5-1 and TRBJ1-5; a possible D gene is TRBD1 (6 bases). In nucleotides, the CDR3 is TGCGCCAGCAGCATTTATACAGGGATGCCCCAGCATTTT. This codes for CASSIYTGMPQHF.